These 8 T cell receptor beta chains were all obtained from the same sample, sequenced in a study of blood T cell repertoires in COVID-19. TCRdb keeps only in-frame clones here, not all; method: immunoSEQ multiplex PCR. The sample lists under 150,000 clones, 84% seen once, with roughly 12% in the top ten. The sample comprised peripheral blood. These receptors were obtained from a human donor in a cohort sampled during active COVID-19.

The chain is built from TRBV27 and TRBJ2-5; the D gene is possibly TRBD2 (6 bases). The CDR3 is made up of 14 amino acids. V was cut by 6 bases and J by 5 bases, with 16 bases left in between. Germline V gives CDR1 MNHEY, CDR2 SMNVEV (reference sequence). The CDR3 DNA reads TGTGCCAGCAGACCGACAAGGGCGGGGGAGACCCAGTACTTC. This translates into CASRPTRAGETQYF.

The rearrangement uses TRBV19 and TRBJ1-3; D possibly corresponds to TRBD1 (5 bases). V was trimmed by 3 bases and J by 3 bases, leaving 12 bases between them. Germline-derived CDR1 and CDR2 are LNHDA and SQIVND (reference sequence). The CDR3 sequence is 15 residues long. The CDR3 reads CASSIGQGSGNTIYF. The CDR3 region has the DNA TGTGCCAGTAGTATTGGCCAGGGTAGTGGAAACACCATATATTTT.

The rearrangement links TRBV7-9 to TRBJ2-1; 9 nucleotides line up with TRBD1. The germline V gene encodes CDR1 SEHNR and CDR2 FQNEAQ (reference sequence). CDR3 size: 15 residues. V was clipped by 1 base and J by 5 bases; unmatched bases: 3. CDR3: CASSLGTGADNEQFF. CDR3 nucleotide sequence: TGTGCCAGCAGCTTAGGGACAGGGGCCGACAATGAGCAGTTCTTC.

This chain links TRBV12-5 with TRBJ2-1; 9 positions match TRBD2. This CDR3 comprises 15 residues. Germline-derived CDR1 and CDR2 are LGHNT and FRNRAP. The J segment lost 4 bases and the V segment lost 5 bases, leaving 6 bases of the junction unmatched. CDR3 bases: TGTGCTAGTGGTCGAAGGCTAGCGGGGTACAATGAGCAGTTCTTC. This sequence encodes CASGRRLAGYNEQFF.

This rearrangement joins TRBV9 to TRBJ2-7; perhaps TRBD1 as D (6 bases). The CDR3 has 16 residues. Per the germline V gene, CDR1 is SGDLS and CDR2 is YYNGEE. Trimming removed 3 bases at V and 3 bases at J, with 19 bases between. For the CDR3, the DNA is TGTGCCAGCAGCGAGTTCAGTACAGGGACCGTCTACGAGCAGTACTTC. It translates to CASSEFSTGTVYEQYF.

This rearrangement joins TRBV29-1 to TRBJ1-1, with D perhaps TRBD1 (5 bases). Between the trimmed V and J ends, which lost 6 bases and 1 base, there was a span of 9 bases. This CDR3 spans 12 amino acids. Germline CDR1 and CDR2: SQVTM and ANQGSEA. The CDR3 DNA reads as TGCAGCGTGAGCGGGGGGAACACTGAAGCTTTCTTT. Encoded protein: CSVSGGNTEAFF.

This chain uses TRBV7-8 with TRBJ2-3, with 11 bases that match TRBD1. V lost 5 bases to trimming and J lost 6 bases; unmatched junction nucleotides: 7. Germline CDR1 and CDR2: SGHVS and FQNEAQ. The CDR3 is 15 residues long. CDR3 nucleotide sequence: TGTGCCAGCAGCCCTGGGACAGGGGGGGGTGATACGCAGTATTTT. Amino acid sequence: CASSPGTGGGDTQYF.

The V gene is TRBV10-3, the J gene TRBJ1-5; 7 bases line up with TRBD1. This CDR3 has 13 residues. The germline V gene has CDR1 ENHRY and CDR2 SYGVKD. V lost 7 bases to trimming and J lost 9 bases; unmatched junction nucleotides: 9. The CDR3 region has the DNA TGTGCCATCACTATGGACAGGTCTGGGCCCCAGCATTTT. Its protein is CAITMDRSGPQHF.